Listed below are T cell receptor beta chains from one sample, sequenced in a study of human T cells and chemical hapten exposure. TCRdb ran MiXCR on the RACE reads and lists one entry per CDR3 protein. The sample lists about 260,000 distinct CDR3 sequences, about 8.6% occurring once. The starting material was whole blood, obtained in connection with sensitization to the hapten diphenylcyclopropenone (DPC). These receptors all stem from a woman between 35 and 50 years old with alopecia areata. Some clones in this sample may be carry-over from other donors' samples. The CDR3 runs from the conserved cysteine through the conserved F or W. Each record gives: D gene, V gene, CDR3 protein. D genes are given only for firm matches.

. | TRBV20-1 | CSALGMAGNTIYF
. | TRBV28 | CASTTGIGSYNEQFF
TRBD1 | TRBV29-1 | CSVGRGQGWADTQYF
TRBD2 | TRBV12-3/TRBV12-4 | CASSLSGRASEQYF
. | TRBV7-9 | CASSYSGRGVANSPLHF
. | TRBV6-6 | CASSYPGQPQHF
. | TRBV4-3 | CASSHPGSGSEKLFF
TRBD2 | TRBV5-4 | CASSLESSGGRTDTQYF
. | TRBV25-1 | CASSASGTATQYF
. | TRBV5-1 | CASSSIGGEEPYEQYF
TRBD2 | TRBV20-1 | CSARDAGLANTGELFF
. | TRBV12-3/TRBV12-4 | CASISRTANTEAFF
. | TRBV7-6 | CASSLPGRIDTQYF
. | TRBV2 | CASSELSSYGYTF
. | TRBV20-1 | CSARDGPTGELFF
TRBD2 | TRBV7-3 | CASSLCPPGGGRLRNEQFF
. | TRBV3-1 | CASSPSPRASYEQYF
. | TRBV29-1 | CSADRGRSGELFF
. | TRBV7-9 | CASSLGGAGAGQPQHF
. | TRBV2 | CASSLERPQNTGELFF
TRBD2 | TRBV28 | CASSSQLAGFSYEQYF
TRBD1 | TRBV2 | CASRTGQRKYF
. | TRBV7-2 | CASSLSPSIMNTEAFF
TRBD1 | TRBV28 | CASSSQRTGGTQYF
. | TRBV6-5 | CASSYMRGTNTEAFF
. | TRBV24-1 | CATSDFPASSYNEQFF
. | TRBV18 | CASSPPSQGRTEAFF
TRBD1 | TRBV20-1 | CSARMTGAINYGYTF
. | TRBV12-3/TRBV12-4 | CASSLSTRPGTQYF
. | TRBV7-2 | CASSPYTTGNIQYF
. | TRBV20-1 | CSATRPGKFVMNEQFF
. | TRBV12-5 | CASGLRPDRAYEQYF
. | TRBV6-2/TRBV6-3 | CASSYGGSRNQPQHF
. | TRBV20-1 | CSARGQGGQPQHF
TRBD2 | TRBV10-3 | CAISDLASGDSYEQYF
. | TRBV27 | CASSLGSAGREGYTF
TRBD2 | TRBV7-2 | CASSLYSGSSSTDTQYF
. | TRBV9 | CASSAEQRSYGYTF
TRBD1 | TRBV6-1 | CASSEKGAFRDTQYF
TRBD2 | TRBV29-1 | CSASGRGGSTDTQYF
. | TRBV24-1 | CATSDFGSGAYNEQFF
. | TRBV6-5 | CASSDGGPYEQYF
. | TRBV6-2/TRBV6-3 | CASSKNRDGEQFF
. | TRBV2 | CASTPGESFVRANVLTF
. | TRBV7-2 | CASSLFAGNTEAFF
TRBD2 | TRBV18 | CASSPRGGSWSSASYNEQFF
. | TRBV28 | CASRASAPAYNEQFF
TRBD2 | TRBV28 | CASRPGTSGTWQPYEQYF
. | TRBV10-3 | CATGQSNTGELFF
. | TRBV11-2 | CASSLELSYEQYF
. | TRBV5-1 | CASSSQPSGGPTGELFF
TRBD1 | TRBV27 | CASSMGQGSNQPQHF
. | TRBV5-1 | CASSLEGVGPQHF
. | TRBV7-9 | CASSATSYEQYF
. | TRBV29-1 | CSVEEVSGDTEAFF